This TCR beta chain was identified during a study of blood T cell repertoires in COVID-19. Trimming took 0 bases from V and 4 from J, leaving 12 bases between them. This CDR3 spans 15 amino acids. The germline V gene has CDR1 MNHEY and CDR2 SVGEGT. Using immunoSEQ multiplex PCR, the repertoire was profiled, and TCRdb retains in-frame clones only, with some absent. Of hundreds of thousands of clones listed, over 75% are singletons. This chain uses TRBV6-2 or TRBV6-3 with TRBJ1-2, with D possibly being TRBD1 (5 bases). Sequencing was done on a sample of PBMCs or T cells enriched from blood (not recorded which). This TCR derives from a woman aged 18-29 years who had been exposed to COVID-19. The CDR3 loop reads CASSYSRGFGYGYTF. The CDR3 DNA reads TGTGCCAGCAGTTACTCTAGGGGATTTGGCTATGGCTACACCTTC.